The entry below describes one T cell receptor (beta chain). Its specificity is not known. V dropped 4 bases and J dropped 4; count of bases not matched to a gene: 2. This CDR3 comprises 15 residues. CDR1 is SGHRS, CDR2 YFSETQ, per germline. The sample comes from a study of cytomegalovirus exposure and HLA in healthy donors. Study observations and caveats: Accurate prediction of HLA-A and HLA-B alleles (for most subjects) was reportedly achieved from TCR beta sequences.

All the people who gave samples were healthy bone marrow donors. The PCR employed 60 Vbeta primers together with 13 Jbeta primers. Clones were read by immunoSEQ multiplex PCR, and TCRdb kept only the in-frame ones, dropping some. In the table there are around 99,000 clones, 74% of which are singletons. Material: PBMCs. The receptor's source is a middle-aged woman in good health and CMV-seropositive. This chain uses TRBV5-1 with TRBJ2-2, with 12 bases matching TRBD1. In DNA, the CDR3 is TGCGCCAGCAGCACGGGACAGGGGGCCACCGGGGAGCTGTTTTTT. Protein product: CASSTGQGATGELFF.